Listed below are T cell receptor beta chains from one sample, sequenced in a study of control samples from healthy donors and cancer patients. Clones were read by immunoSEQ multiplex PCR, and TCRdb kept only the in-frame ones, dropping some. The data show around 250,000 clones, roughly 87% seen once. Sequenced: PBMCs. The receptors shown here come from a woman aged 60 to 75 with lung cancer. Both conserved end residues are part of each CDR3. Fields, in order: clone size, D gene, J gene, V gene, CDR3 DNA, CDR3 protein. The D gene is left open where the match is weak. The size of a clone is reported for some rows only, either as once, few or many, or as a class for expanded clones.

>-|-|TRBJ2-3|TRBV5-1
TGCGCCAGCCGAGGGGGGACCCGCACAGATACGCAGTATTTT
CASRGGTRTDTQYF
>-|-|TRBJ1-3|TRBV3-1/TRBV3-2
TGTGCCAGCAGCCAAAACCAGGGCTACTCTGGAAACACCATATATTTT
CASSQNQGYSGNTIYF
>-|-|TRBJ1-3|TRBV6-1
TGTGCCAGCAGAGAAGCGCGGGACACCATATATTTT
CASREARDTIYF
>-|-|TRBJ1-2|TRBV7-8
TGTGCCAGCAGCTTAGTAGTTTGGGGGGAGCATGGCTACACCTTC
CASSLVVWGEHGYTF
>once|TRBD1|TRBJ2-5|TRBV25-1
TGTGCCAGCACCCAAGGGGGCTTAGAGACCCAGTACTTC
CASTQGGLETQYF
>-|-|TRBJ1-5|TRBV10-3
TGTGCCATCAGTGGCGGGTCATTCTATAGCAATCAGCCCCAGCATTTT
CAISGGSFYSNQPQHF
>-|-|TRBJ2-7|TRBV7-9
TGTGCCAGCAGCCCCGACAGGGAGCAGTACTTC
CASSPDREQYF
>-|-|TRBJ2-5|TRBV7-3
TGTGCCAGCAGCAATGGGCCTCTCCCCCAAGAGACCCAGTACTTC
CASSNGPLPQETQYF
>once|-|TRBJ1-2|TRBV28
TGTGCCAGTCGCGACGGGAGTAACTATGGCTACACCTTC
CASRDGSNYGYTF
>-|-|TRBJ1-2|TRBV4-1
TGCGCCAGCAGCCAAGAAGGGAACAGAAACTATGGCTACACCTTC
CASSQEGNRNYGYTF
>-|-|TRBJ1-1|TRBV4-1
TGCGCCAGCAGCCAAGATATAGAGACAGAATCGAACACTGAAGCTTTCTTT
CASSQDIETESNTEAFF
>-|-|TRBJ1-2|TRBV4-1
TGCGCCAGCAGCCAAGGGGACGGACCATATGGCTACACCTTC
CASSQGDGPYGYTF
>-|-|TRBJ2-7|TRBV7-9
TGTGCCGCCGAGGCAATCTCCTACGAGCAGTACTTC
CAAEAISYEQYF
>few|-|TRBJ1-3|TRBV6-5
TGTGCCAGCATGGCGATTGCCTCTGGAAACACCATATATTTT
CASMAIASGNTIYF
>-|TRBD1|TRBJ1-1|TRBV11-2
TGTGCCAGCAACAAACAGGGGGGTGCCACTGAAGCTTTCTTT
CASNKQGGATEAFF
>-|-|TRBJ1-5|TRBV5-1
TGCGCCAGCAGCTTGGGGGGAAACAATCAGCCCCAGCATTTT
CASSLGGNNQPQHF
>-|-|TRBJ1-2|TRBV6-5
TGTGCCAGCAGTAGGGGCCTACAGGGAAACTATGGCTACACCTTC
CASSRGLQGNYGYTF
>-|TRBD1|TRBJ1-4|TRBV5-1
TGCGCCAGCAGCAATCAGGGGGCGTCGGAGGAAAAACTGTTTTTT
CASSNQGASEEKLFF
>-|TRBD1|TRBJ1-6|TRBV6-6
TGTGCCAGCACTACAGGGGGCGCGAATTCACCCCTCCACTTT
CASTTGGANSPLHF
>-|-|TRBJ1-6|TRBV5-1
TGCGCCAGCAGCCCATCCGCAGGGGACTCCTATAATTCACCCCTCCACTTT
CASSPSAGDSYNSPLHF
>-|TRBD1|TRBJ1-6|TRBV11-3
TGTGCCAGCAGCCGGGACAGTTATAATTCACCCCTCCACTTT
CASSRDSYNSPLHF
>-|TRBD2|TRBJ2-7|TRBV19
TGTGCCAGTAGTATAGACCTAGCGGGGAAGACCTACGAGCAGTACTTC
CASSIDLAGKTYEQYF
>once|TRBD1|TRBJ1-1|TRBV9
TGTGCCAGCAGCGCCCGACAGGGTTTCACTGAAGCTTTCTTT
CASSARQGFTEAFF
>-|-|TRBJ2-5|TRBV11-1
TGTGCCAGCAGCTTAGTCGGGGCAGACCAAGAGACCCAGTACTTC
CASSLVGADQETQYF
>-|TRBD1|TRBJ2-5|TRBV5-4
TGTGCCAGCAGCCAAAACCCAAGGGGGCCGGAGACCCAGTACTTC
CASSQNPRGPETQYF
>few|-|TRBJ2-3|TRBV5-1
TGCGCCAGCAGCTTGAATGACCCTCGGGCAGATACGCAGTATTTT
CASSLNDPRADTQYF
>-|TRBD1|TRBJ1-5|TRBV30
TGTGCCTGGAGCCCCGGACAGGGCGGGAATCAGCCCCAGCATTTT
CAWSPGQGGNQPQHF
>-|-|TRBJ1-1|TRBV5-6
TGTGCCAGCAGCTCCACAGGGTCCCGCACTGAAGCTTTCTTT
CASSSTGSRTEAFF